The source of this T cell receptor beta chain is a study of blood T cells in healthy people across ages. Background on the study: Capture via template switching afforded approximately one barcoded beta molecule per two T cells.

This clonotype occurred a few times. Using a J-beta primer mix together with a sample-barcoded 5' primer, a second PCR was run for 7 to 11 cycles. TCRdb re-called the 5' RACE reads with MiXCR, one entry per CDR3 protein. The table records approximately 760,000 distinct CDR3 sequences, just under 25% of them present only once. The CDR3 consists of 14 residues. The germline V gene has CDR1 DFQATT and CDR2 SNEGSKA (reference sequence). V was shortened by 6 bases and J by 1 base, with 13 bases between the two germline ends. The sample was also reused in another study, on T cells of mothers and their children. That source reports: The yield was over 8.5 million TCR beta CDR3 reads from each mother and approximately 3.1 million from each child. When mothers and children were related, their normalized repertoire overlap, which was always slightly higher, did not differ significantly from that of unrelated pairs.

The V call is TRBV20-1, the J call TRBJ1-3, with D hard to call. The receptor was derived from a boy aged 5 to 17 in good health. The sample taken for sequencing was blood. DNA of the CDR3: TGCAGTGCCCAAGGTCGGGGTTCTGGAAACACCATATATTTT. This gives the protein CSAQGRGSGNTIYF.